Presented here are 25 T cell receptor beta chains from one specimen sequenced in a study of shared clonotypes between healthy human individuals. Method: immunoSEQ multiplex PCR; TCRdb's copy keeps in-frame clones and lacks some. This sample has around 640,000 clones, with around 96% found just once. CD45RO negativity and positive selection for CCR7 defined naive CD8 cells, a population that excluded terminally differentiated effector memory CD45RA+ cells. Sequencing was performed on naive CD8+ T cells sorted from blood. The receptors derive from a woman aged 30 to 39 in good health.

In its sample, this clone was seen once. This chain's CDR3 is CASSQNLGRVYNEQFF. In DNA form, the CDR3 reads TGCGCCAGCAGCCAAAACCTCGGGAGGGTATACAATGAGCAGTTCTTC. The chain combines TRBV4-1 with TRBJ2-1; TRBD2 aligns across 8 bases. Germline V gene lookup returns CDR1 MGHRA and CDR2 YSYEKL. The V segment lost 2 bases and the J segment 4 bases; nucleotides outside the gene matches: 7. CDR3 size: 16 residues.

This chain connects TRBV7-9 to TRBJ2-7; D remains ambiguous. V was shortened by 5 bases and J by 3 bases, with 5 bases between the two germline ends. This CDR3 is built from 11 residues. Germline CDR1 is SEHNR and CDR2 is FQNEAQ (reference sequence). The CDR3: CASSTFYEQYF. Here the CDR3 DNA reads TGTGCCAGCAGCACATTCTACGAGCAGTACTTC. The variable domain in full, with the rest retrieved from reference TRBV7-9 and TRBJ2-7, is DTGVSQNPRHKITKRGQNVTFRCDPISEHNRLYWYRQTLGQGPEFLTYFQNEAQLEKSRLLSDRFSAERPKGSFSTLEIQRTEQGDSAMYLCASSTFYEQYFGPGTRLTVT.

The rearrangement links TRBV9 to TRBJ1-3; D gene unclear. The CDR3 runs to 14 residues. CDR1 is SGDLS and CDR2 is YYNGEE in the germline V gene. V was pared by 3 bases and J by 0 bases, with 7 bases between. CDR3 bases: TGTGCCAGCAGCGGTCGGAGCTCTGGAAACACCATATATTTT. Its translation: CASSGRSSGNTIYF.

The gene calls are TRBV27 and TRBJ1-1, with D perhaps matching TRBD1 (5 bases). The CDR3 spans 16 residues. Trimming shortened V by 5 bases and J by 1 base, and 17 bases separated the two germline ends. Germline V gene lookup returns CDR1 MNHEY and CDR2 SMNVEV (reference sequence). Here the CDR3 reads CASSQTGTYQNTEAFF. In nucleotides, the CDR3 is TGTGCCAGCAGTCAAACCGGGACCTACCAGAACACTGAAGCTTTCTTT.

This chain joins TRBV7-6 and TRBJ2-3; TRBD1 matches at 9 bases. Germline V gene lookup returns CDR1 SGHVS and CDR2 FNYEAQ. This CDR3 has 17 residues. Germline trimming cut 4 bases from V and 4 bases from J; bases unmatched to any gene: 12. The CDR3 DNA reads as TGTGCCAGCAGCTACGACCCCGCGGACAGGGGTGCAGATACGCAGTATTTT. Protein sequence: CASSYDPADRGADTQYF.

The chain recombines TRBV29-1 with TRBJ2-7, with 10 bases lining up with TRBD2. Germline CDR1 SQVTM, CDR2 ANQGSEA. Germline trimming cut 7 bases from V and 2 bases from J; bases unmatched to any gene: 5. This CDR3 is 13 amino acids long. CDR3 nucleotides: TGCAGCGGCCGGACTAGCGGAACCTACGAGCAGTACTTC. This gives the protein CSGRTSGTYEQYF.

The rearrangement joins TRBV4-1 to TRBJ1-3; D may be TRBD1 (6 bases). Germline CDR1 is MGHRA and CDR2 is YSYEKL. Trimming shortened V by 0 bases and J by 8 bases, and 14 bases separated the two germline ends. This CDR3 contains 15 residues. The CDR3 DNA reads TGCGCCAGCAGCCAAGACACAGGGTCGGCATACACCATATATTTT. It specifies CASSQDTGSAYTIYF.

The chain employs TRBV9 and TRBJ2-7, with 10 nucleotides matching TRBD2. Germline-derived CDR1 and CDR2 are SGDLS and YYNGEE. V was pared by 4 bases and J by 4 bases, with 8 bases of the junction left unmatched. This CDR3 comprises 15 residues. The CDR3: CASSPRLAGAYEQYF. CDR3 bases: TGTGCCAGCAGCCCCCGGCTAGCGGGAGCGTACGAGCAGTACTTC.

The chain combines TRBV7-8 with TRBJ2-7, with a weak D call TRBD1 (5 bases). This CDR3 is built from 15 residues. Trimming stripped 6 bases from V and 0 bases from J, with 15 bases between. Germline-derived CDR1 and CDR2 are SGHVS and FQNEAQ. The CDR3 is CASSFSMTVSYEQYF. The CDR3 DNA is TGTGCCAGCAGTTTCTCTATGACAGTCTCCTACGAGCAGTACTTC.

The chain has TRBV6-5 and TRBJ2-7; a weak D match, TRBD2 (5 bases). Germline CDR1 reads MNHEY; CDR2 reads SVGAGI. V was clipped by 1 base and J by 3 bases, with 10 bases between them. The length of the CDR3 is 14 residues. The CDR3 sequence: CASSYFTGSYEQYF. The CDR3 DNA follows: TGTGCCAGCAGTTACTTTACGGGAAGCTACGAGCAGTACTTC.

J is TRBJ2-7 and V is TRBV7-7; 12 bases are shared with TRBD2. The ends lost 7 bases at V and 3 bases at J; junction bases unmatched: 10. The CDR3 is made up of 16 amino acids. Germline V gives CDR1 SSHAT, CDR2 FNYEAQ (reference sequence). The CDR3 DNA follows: TGTGCCAGCACCTATTACTGGACTAGCGGGATCTACGAGCAGTACTTC. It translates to CASTYYWTSGIYEQYF. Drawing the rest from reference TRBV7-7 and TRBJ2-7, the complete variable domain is GAGVSQSPRYKVTKRGQDVTLRCDPISSHATLYWYQQALGQGPEFLTYFNYEAQPDKSGLPSDRFSAERPEGSISTLTIQRTEQRDSAMYRCASTYYWTSGIYEQYFGPGTRLTVT.

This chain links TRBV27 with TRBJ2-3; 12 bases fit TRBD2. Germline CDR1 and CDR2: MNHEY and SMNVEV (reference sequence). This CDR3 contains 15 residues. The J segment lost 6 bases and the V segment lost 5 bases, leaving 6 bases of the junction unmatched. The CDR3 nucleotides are TGTGCCAGCAGTCCCCGGACTAGCGGGACCGATACGCAGTATTTT. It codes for CASSPRTSGTDTQYF.

The CDR3 protein is CASSIRVEDLCEQYF. The CDR3 bases are TGTGCCAGTAGTATACGGGTGGAGGACCTCTGCGAGCAGTACTTC. The rearrangement links TRBV19 to TRBJ2-7; tentatively, D is TRBD2 (5 bases). This CDR3 has 15 residues. V dropped 2 bases and J dropped 6 bases, with 17 bases sitting between them. Germline assignment: CDR1 LNHDA and CDR2 SQIVND (reference sequence).

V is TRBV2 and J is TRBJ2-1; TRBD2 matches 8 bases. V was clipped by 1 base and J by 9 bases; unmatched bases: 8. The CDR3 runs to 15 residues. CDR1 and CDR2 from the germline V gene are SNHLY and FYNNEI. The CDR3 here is CASSEGTGLDGEQFF. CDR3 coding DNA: TGTGCCAGCAGTGAAGGTACGGGACTAGACGGTGAGCAGTTCTTC.

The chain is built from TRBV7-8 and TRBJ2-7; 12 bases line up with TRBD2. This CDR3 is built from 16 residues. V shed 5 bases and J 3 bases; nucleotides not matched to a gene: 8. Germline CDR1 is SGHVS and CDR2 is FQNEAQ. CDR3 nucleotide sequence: TGTGCCAGCAGCCACGGACTAGCGGGGAGCGACTACGAGCAGTACTTC. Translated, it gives CASSHGLAGSDYEQYF. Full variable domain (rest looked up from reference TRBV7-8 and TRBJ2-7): GAGVSQSPRYKVAKRGQDVALRCDPISGHVSLFWYQQALGQGPEFLTYFQNEAQLDKSGLPSDRFFAERPEGSVSTLKIQRTQQEDSAVYLCASSHGLAGSDYEQYFGPGTRLTVT.

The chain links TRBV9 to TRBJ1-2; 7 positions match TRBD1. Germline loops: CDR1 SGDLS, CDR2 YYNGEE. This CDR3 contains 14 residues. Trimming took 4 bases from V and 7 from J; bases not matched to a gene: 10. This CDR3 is CASSPGGTVLGYTF. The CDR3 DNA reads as TGTGCCAGCAGCCCAGGCGGGACAGTTCTTGGCTACACCTTC.

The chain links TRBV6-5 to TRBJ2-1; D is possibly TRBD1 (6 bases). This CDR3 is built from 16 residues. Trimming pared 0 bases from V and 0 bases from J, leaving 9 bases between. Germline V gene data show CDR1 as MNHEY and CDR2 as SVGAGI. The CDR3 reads CASSYSTGSSYNEQFF. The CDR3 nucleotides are TGTGCCAGCAGTTACTCGACAGGCAGCTCCTACAATGAGCAGTTCTTC.

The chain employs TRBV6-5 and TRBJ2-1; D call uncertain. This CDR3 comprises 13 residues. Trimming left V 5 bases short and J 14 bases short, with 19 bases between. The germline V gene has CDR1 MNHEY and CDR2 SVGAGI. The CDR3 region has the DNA TGTGCCAGCAGTCCTACCGGTATCCTTGTGGAGTTCTTC. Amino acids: CASSPTGILVEFF.

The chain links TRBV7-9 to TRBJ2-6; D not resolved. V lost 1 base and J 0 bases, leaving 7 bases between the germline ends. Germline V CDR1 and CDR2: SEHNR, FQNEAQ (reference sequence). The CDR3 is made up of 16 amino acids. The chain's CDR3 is CASSLVDRSGANVLTF. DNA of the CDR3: TGTGCCAGCAGCTTAGTAGACCGCTCTGGGGCCAACGTCCTGACTTTC. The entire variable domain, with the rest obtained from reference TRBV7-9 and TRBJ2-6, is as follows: DTGVSQNPRHKITKRGQNVTFRCDPISEHNRLYWYRQTLGQGPEFLTYFQNEAQLEKSRLLSDRFSAERPKGSFSTLEIQRTEQGDSAMYLCASSLVDRSGANVLTFGAGSRLTVL.

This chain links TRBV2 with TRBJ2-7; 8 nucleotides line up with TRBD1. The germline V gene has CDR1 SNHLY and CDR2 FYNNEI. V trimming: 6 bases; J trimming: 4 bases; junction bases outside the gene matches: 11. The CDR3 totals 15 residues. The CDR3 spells CASSTRTGLNYEQYF. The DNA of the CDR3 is TGTGCCAGCAGCACTCGGACAGGGCTGAATTACGAGCAGTACTTC.

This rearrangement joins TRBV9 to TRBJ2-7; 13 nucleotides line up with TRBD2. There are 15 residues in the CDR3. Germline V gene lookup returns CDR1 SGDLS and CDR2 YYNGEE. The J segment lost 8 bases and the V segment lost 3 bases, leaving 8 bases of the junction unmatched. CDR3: CASSGEGTSGAKQYF. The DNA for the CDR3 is TGTGCCAGCAGCGGAGAGGGGACTAGCGGGGCAAAGCAGTACTTC.

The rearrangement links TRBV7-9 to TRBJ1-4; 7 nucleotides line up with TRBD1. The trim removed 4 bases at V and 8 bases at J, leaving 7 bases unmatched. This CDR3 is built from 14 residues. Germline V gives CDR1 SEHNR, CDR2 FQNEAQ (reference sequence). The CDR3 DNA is TGTGCCAGCAGCTACGACAGGGTAGACGAAAAACTGTTTTTT. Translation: CASSYDRVDEKLFF.

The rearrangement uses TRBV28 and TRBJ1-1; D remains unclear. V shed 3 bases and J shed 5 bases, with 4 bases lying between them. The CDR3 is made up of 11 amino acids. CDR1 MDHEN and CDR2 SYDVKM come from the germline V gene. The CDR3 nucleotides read TGTGCCAGCAGTTTTGTAACTGAAGCTTTCTTT. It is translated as CASSFVTEAFF.

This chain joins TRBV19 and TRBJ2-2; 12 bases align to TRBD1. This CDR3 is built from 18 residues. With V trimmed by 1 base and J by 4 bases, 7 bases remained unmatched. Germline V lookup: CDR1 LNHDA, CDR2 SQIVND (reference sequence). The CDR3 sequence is CASSIVRDRGLGTGELFF. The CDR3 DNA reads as TGTGCCAGTAGTATAGTAAGGGACAGGGGGCTGGGCACCGGGGAGCTGTTTTTT.

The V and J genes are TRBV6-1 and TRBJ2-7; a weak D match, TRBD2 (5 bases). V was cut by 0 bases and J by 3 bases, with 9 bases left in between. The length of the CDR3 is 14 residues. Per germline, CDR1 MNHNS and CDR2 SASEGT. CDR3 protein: CASSEARGFYEQYF. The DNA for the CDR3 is TGTGCCAGCAGTGAAGCGAGAGGGTTCTACGAGCAGTACTTC.